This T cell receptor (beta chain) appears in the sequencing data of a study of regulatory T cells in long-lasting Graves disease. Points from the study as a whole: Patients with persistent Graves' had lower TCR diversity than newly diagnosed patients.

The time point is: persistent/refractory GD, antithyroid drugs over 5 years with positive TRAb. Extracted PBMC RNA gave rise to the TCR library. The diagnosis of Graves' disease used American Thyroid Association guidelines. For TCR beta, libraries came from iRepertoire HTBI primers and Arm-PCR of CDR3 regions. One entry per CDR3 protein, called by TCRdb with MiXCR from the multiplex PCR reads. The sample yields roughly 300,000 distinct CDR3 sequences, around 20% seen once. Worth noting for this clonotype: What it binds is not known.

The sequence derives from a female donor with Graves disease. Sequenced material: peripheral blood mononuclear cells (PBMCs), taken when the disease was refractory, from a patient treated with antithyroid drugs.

Here the CDR3 reads CSASVGVSLSTEAFF. In DNA, the CDR3 is TGCAGTGCTAGTGTCGGGGTTTCCCTCAGCACTGAAGCTTTCTTT. The rearrangement joins TRBV20-1 to TRBJ1-1; no reliable D call. Germline CDR1 is DFQATT and CDR2 is SNEGSKA (reference sequence). V lost 3 bases, J lost 4 bases, and 18 bases lay in between. The CDR3 length is 15 residues.